A selection of T cell receptor beta chains follows, all from one sample in a study of blood T cell repertoires in COVID-19. The method was immunoSEQ multiplex PCR; TCRdb's version includes in-frame clones alone and lacks a portion of them. The sample has 300,000 or so clones; approximately 91% are singletons. The material sequenced was peripheral blood. Source of these receptors: a woman aged 25-40 years with COVID-19, enrolled during active disease. CDR3s include the opening cysteine and the closing phenylalanine or tryptophan. A D gene is named only where the DNA matches it firmly. Not every row has a clone size; where given, it reads once, few, many or a size class.

clone_size j_call d_call v_call cdr3_aa cdr3_nt
. TRBJ2-7 . TRBV30 CAWSQGAGSYEQYF TGTGCCTGGAGCCAAGGAGCGGGCTCCTACGAGCAGTACTTC
. TRBJ2-7 . TRBV6-4 CASSKLEYEQYF TGTGCCAGTTCCAAGCTGGAGTACGAGCAGTACTTC
once TRBJ1-6 . TRBV7-2 CASSPRTAYNSPLHF TGTGCCAGCAGCCCCCGGACAGCATATAATTCACCCCTCCACTTT
. TRBJ2-1 . TRBV6-1 CASSEEGQTYNEQFF TGTGCCAGCAGTGAGGAGGGACAGACCTACAATGAGCAGTTCTTC
. TRBJ2-1 . TRBV10-3 CAISDGQFQFF TGTGCCATCAGCGACGGACAGTTTCAGTTCTTC
few TRBJ1-4 . TRBV2 CASDVGRFNEKLFF TGTGCCAGCGACGTGGGGCGCTTTAATGAAAAACTGTTTTTT
. TRBJ1-1 . TRBV4-2 CASAGQSGSGTEAFF TGTGCCAGCGCGGGGCAATCAGGGTCGGGGACTGAAGCTTTCTTT
. TRBJ1-6 TRBD1 TRBV6-5 CASSGQGDSPLHF TGTGCCAGCAGCGGACAGGGAGATTCACCCCTCCACTTT
. TRBJ2-5 . TRBV9 CASSTRAQETQYF TGTGCCAGCAGCACTAGAGCACAAGAGACCCAGTACTTC
. TRBJ1-3 . TRBV7-6 CASSSPTPGQGNTIYF TGTGCCAGCAGTTCTCCCACCCCGGGACAAGGAAACACCATATATTTT
few TRBJ2-3 . TRBV5-4 CASSRERAGNTDTQYF TGTGCCAGCAGCAGGGAGCGGGCCGGGAACACAGATACGCAGTATTTT
. TRBJ1-4 . TRBV12-3/TRBV12-4 CASSLPNRDRLFF TGTGCCAGCAGTCTGCCAAACAGGGATAGACTGTTTTTT
once TRBJ2-5 TRBD1 TRBV7-9 CASSFLTGGRQETQYF TGTGCCAGCAGCTTCTTAACAGGGGGAAGACAAGAGACCCAGTACTTC
. TRBJ1-2 TRBD1 TRBV5-1 CASSLGQGWGYTF TGCGCCAGCAGCTTAGGACAGGGTTGGGGCTACACCTTC
. TRBJ1-5 TRBD1 TRBV2 CASDRDAYQPQHF TGTGCCAGCGACAGGGATGCTTATCAGCCCCAGCATTTT
. TRBJ2-1 TRBD2 TRBV5-1 CASSVGLAGGVSSYNEQFF TGCGCCAGCAGCGTTGGGCTAGCGGGAGGGGTTAGCTCCTACAATGAGCAGTTCTTC
. TRBJ1-1 . TRBV12-3/TRBV12-4 CASSLSVEAFF TGTGCCAGCAGTTTATCGGTTGAAGCTTTCTTT
. TRBJ2-1 . TRBV5-1 CASSLAADSYNEQFF TGCGCCAGCAGCTTGGCCGCGGACTCCTACAATGAGCAGTTCTTC
. TRBJ2-7 TRBD1 TRBV6-5 CASRLDRATDEQYF TGTGCCAGCAGATTAGACAGGGCTACCGACGAGCAGTACTTC
. TRBJ1-2 TRBD1 TRBV27 CASSSLDRGLNGYTF TGTGCCAGCAGCTCTCTGGACAGGGGATTAAATGGCTACACCTTC
. TRBJ1-1 TRBD1 TRBV27 CASRLTGFYTEAFF TGTGCCAGCAGGCTGACAGGGTTTTACACTGAAGCTTTCTTT
. TRBJ2-7 TRBD1 TRBV28 CASSQGARYEQYF TGTGCCAGCAGTCAGGGGGCAAGATACGAGCAGTACTTC
. TRBJ2-7 TRBD1 TRBV27 CASSSDRGSYEQYF TGTGCCAGCAGTTCGGACAGGGGGTCCTACGAGCAGTACTTC
. TRBJ2-7 TRBD2 TRBV5-4 CASSFYAREPYF TGTGCCAGCAGCTTCTATGCGCGGGAGCCGTACTTC